This TCR beta chain was identified in a study of long-term antiretroviral therapy in people with HIV. CDR1 LNHDA and CDR2 SQIVND come from the germline V gene (reference sequence). Trimming pared 9 bases from V and 0 bases from J, leaving 15 bases between. The CDR3 consists of 15 residues. Survey-level resolution applied to immunoSEQ assay v3.0. Assay used: immunoSEQ multiplex PCR; TCRdb lists only in-frame clones, some missing. The sample has nearly 50,000 clones, about 80% seen once; the top ten hold around 3%. The source was unsorted PBMCs, collected 0.8 years after starting antiretroviral therapy. The chain joins TRBV19 to TRBJ2-1; D is possibly TRBD2 (7 bases). This clonotype was obtained from a woman under 30 with HIV. The CDR3 protein is CASAAGASSYNEQFF. The CDR3 DNA is TGTGCCAGCGCTGCGGGGGCTAGCTCCTACAATGAGCAGTTCTTC.